The clone carrying this TCR beta chain has a handful of counts. Its antigen is unknown. It may be a read error: a sequence one base away is much more abundant. The sample holds other DNA sequences that translate to the same CDR3. This specimen belongs to a study of metastatic and nonmetastatic thyroid tumors. Study overall: Malignant thyroid and benign thyroid patients provided blood and tumor or nodule tissue whose repertoires were compared.

Each patient came to thyroid surgery without any prior treatment (of any kind). Findings of the study overall: Reported TCR beta diversity, measured in blood and tumor, was significantly higher for malignant thyroid tumors than for benign nodules.

Source study methods: Between-group CDR3 differences, defined by clinicopathological status, yielded a distant-metastasis classifier for papillary thyroid cancer. With MiXCR, TCRdb reprocessed the PCR reads. TCRdb, rather than the study authors, made the V and J calls. The table shows over 20,000 clones, with around 10% occurring only once. The CDR3 spans 12 residues. In germline, CDR1 is SEHNR, CDR2 FQNEAQ (reference sequence). The chain combines TRBV7-9 with TRBJ2-3, with TRBD2 as a possible D gene (5 bases). Sequenced input: blood. The TCR was taken from a female donor with papillary thyroid cancer or a benign thyroid nodule (not recorded which). Some clones in this sample may be carry-over from other donors' samples. Written as DNA, the CDR3 is TGTGCCAGCAGCTCTAGCACGGATACGCAGTATTTT. Translation: CASSSSTDTQYF.